The 26 T cell receptor beta chains in this list originate from one sample, sequenced in a study of graft-versus-host responses after intestinal transplantation. Their antigens are not known. TCRdb's copy holds only in-frame clones and misses some; the assay was immunoSEQ multiplex PCR. The sample holds some 110,000 clones; just over 90% are singletons and the top ten take about 0.18%. The sample consisted of unstimulated CD4+ T cells sorted from spleen or lymph node cells, taken before intestinal transplant. These receptors originate from a human donor who received an intestinal transplant.

In this sample, this clone turned up once. The chain is built from TRBV12-5 and TRBJ2-3, with TRBD1 matching over 11 bases. The V gene's germline CDR1 is LGHNT and CDR2 FRNRAP. This CDR3 region has 15 residues. The V gene end was trimmed by 6 bases and the J gene end by 5 bases; junction bases not matched to a gene: 7. In DNA, the CDR3 is TGTGCTAGTGGCCCTGGACAGGGGGCAGAAGATACGCAGTATTTT. Its translation: CASGPGQGAEDTQYF. Looking up the rest from reference TRBV12-5 and TRBJ2-3 gives the full variable domain: DARVTQTPRHKVTEMGQEVTMRCQPILGHNTVFWYRQTMMQGLELLAYFRNRAPLDDSGMPKDRFSAEMPDATLATLKIQPSEPRDSAVYFCASGPGQGAEDTQYFGPGTRLTVL.

J is TRBJ2-3 and V is TRBV2, with D possibly TRBD1 on 6 matching bases. Trimming cost V 6 bases and J 3 bases, with 13 bases left between them. The V gene's germline CDR1 is SNHLY and CDR2 FYNNEI. The CDR3 is 14 amino acids. CDR3 DNA: TGTGCCAGCAGGGCGGACAGCTTGACAGATACGCAGTATTTT. This codes for CASRADSLTDTQYF.

This rearrangement joins TRBV7-2 to TRBJ1-2, with TRBD1 matching over 8 bases. The length of the CDR3 is 14 residues. Germline assignment: CDR1 SGHTA and CDR2 FQGNSA. After removal of 2 bases from V and 2 bases from J, the junction contained 1 base not matched to a gene. The CDR3 loop is CASSLNRGNYGYTF. The CDR3 DNA follows: TGTGCCAGCAGCTTAAACAGGGGGAACTATGGCTACACCTTC.

This clone was picked up one time. V usage is TRBV19 and J usage is TRBJ1-5; 9 nucleotides agree with TRBD1. V shed 3 bases and J 3 bases; nucleotides not matched to a gene: 6. The CDR3 extends over 16 amino acids. The germline CDR1 and CDR2 sequences are LNHDA and SQIVND (reference sequence). The CDR3 nucleotides are TGTGCCAGTAGTATGGTAACAGGGGGCTTCAATCAGCCCCAGCATTTT. This encodes CASSMVTGGFNQPQHF.

This chain connects TRBV5-4 to TRBJ2-1; 11 nucleotides line up with TRBD2. This CDR3 is built from 15 residues. Germline V lookup: CDR1 SGHNT, CDR2 YYREEE (reference sequence). V was clipped by 5 bases and J by 4 bases; unmatched bases: 5. The CDR3 here is CASSPTSGRYNEQFF. The DNA for the CDR3 is TGTGCCAGCAGTCCAACTAGCGGGAGATACAATGAGCAGTTCTTC.

The chain joins TRBV7-2 to TRBJ1-2; the D is unclear. Germline V gives CDR1 SGHTA, CDR2 FQGNSA. Deletions cut 5 bases from V and 0 bases from J, with 13 bases between. This CDR3 has 15 amino acids. The CDR3 DNA reads as TGTGCCAGCAGCCCCCGACGGGATTCTAACTATGGCTACACCTTC. Its protein product is CASSPRRDSNYGYTF.

The V and J genes are TRBV5-6 and TRBJ1-2; the match to TRBD1 covers 8 bases. The germline CDR1 and CDR2 sequences are SGHDT and YYEEEE. Trimming cost V 4 bases and J 2 bases; bases outside gene matches: 16. The CDR3 covers 18 residues. The CDR3 nucleotides read TGTGCCAGCAGCCCCTTTAACCGGTTAACAGGGGGGAACTATGGCTACACCTTC. The encoded protein is CASSPFNRLTGGNYGYTF.

The CDR3 nucleotides read TGTGCCAGCAGCCCGGGGTGGGGGCCCCGCTACGAGCAGTACTTC. It is translated as CASSPGWGPRYEQYF. V gene TRBV7-2 combines with J gene TRBJ2-7, with D possibly matching TRBD1 (6 bases). V lost 5 bases and J lost 3, with 17 bases in between. CDR3 size: 15 residues. In germline, CDR1 is SGHTA, CDR2 FQGNSA.

V usage is TRBV25-1 and J usage is TRBJ1-2, with a tentative D call TRBD1 (5 bases). The CDR3 runs 13 residues. The V gene's germline CDR1 is MGHDK and CDR2 SYGVNS. Trimming shortened V by 2 bases and J by 4 bases, and 8 bases separated the two germline ends. CDR3 amino acids: CASSEPGLYGYTF. The CDR3 region has the DNA TGTGCCAGCAGTGAACCAGGGCTCTATGGCTACACCTTC.

V usage is TRBV18 and J usage is TRBJ2-5; 10 nucleotides align to TRBD2. CDR3 length: 16 amino acids. The J segment lost 1 base and the V segment lost 4 bases, leaving 6 bases of the junction unmatched. The V gene's germline CDR1 is KGHSH and CDR2 LQKENI. The CDR3 DNA follows: TGTGCCAGCTCACTTTGGACTAGCGGTATCCAAGAGACCCAGTACTTC. It codes for CASSLWTSGIQETQYF.

The V gene is TRBV25-1, the J gene TRBJ2-5; 8 nucleotides match TRBD2. This CDR3 contains 14 residues. V gave up 4 bases and J gave up 5 bases; unmatched junction bases: 6. Germline CDR1 MGHDK, CDR2 SYGVNS. In DNA form, the CDR3 reads TGTGCCAGCAGTGTGGGCGGGGGGTTGGAGACCCAGTACTTC. Protein sequence: CASSVGGGLETQYF.

J is TRBJ2-2 and V is TRBV19; D is ambiguous. Trimming cost V 7 bases and J 4 bases, with 7 bases left between them. The germline CDR1 and CDR2 sequences are LNHDA and SQIVND (reference sequence). This CDR3 has 12 amino acids. The CDR3 loop reads CASTRGTGELFF. CDR3 bases: TGTGCCAGTACGAGAGGCACCGGGGAGCTGTTTTTT.

The chain carries TRBV23-1 and TRBJ1-5; the D gene is possibly TRBD1 (6 bases). TRBV23-1 is annotated as an ORF whose role is uncertain. The length of the CDR3 is 15 residues. V was shortened by 8 bases and J by 0 bases, with 14 bases between the two germline ends. The chain's CDR3 is CASGRQVNSNQPQHF. CDR3 bases: TGCGCCAGCGGCAGACAGGTAAATAGCAATCAGCCCCAGCATTTT.

The chain recombines TRBV10-3 with TRBJ1-2; D may be TRBD1 (5 bases). Between the trimmed V and J ends, which lost 0 bases and 8 bases, there was a span of 10 bases. The CDR3 loop spans 13 amino acids. Germline loops: CDR1 ENHRY, CDR2 SYGVKD. CDR3 bases: TGTGCCATCAGTGAGTCCGTGGGGCAGGGCTACACCTTC. Protein: CAISESVGQGYTF.

V and J are TRBV4-1 and TRBJ2-1; TRBD2 aligns across 10 bases. CDR3 length: 17 residues. V gave up 0 bases and J gave up 2 bases; unmatched junction bases: 4. CDR1 MGHRA and CDR2 YSYEKL come from the germline V gene. CDR3 sequence: CASSQDTGTSAYNEQFF. The CDR3 DNA is TGCGCCAGCAGCCAAGATACTGGGACTAGCGCCTACAATGAGCAGTTCTTC.

V and J are TRBV6-4 and TRBJ2-1; 8 bases align to TRBD2. The CDR3 has 17 amino acids. V shed 2 bases, J shed 8 bases, and the junction held 14 bases outside the gene matches. Germline V lookup: CDR1 MRHNA, CDR2 SNTAGT. The CDR3 loop reads CASSDRGPRTGGDEQFF. CDR3 nucleotide sequence: TGTGCCAGCAGTGACCGTGGACCACGGACGGGAGGGGATGAGCAGTTCTTC.

V and J are TRBV19 and TRBJ2-7; D may be TRBD1 (5 bases). Per the germline V gene, CDR1 is LNHDA and CDR2 is SQIVND (reference sequence). This CDR3 is built from 13 residues. Trimming took off 4 bases at V and 2 bases at J, with 9 bases between the two ends. DNA of the CDR3: TGTGCCAGTAGTACAGGCAGGGCCTACGAGCAGTACTTC. Encoded protein: CASSTGRAYEQYF. Variable domain in full (rest from reference TRBV19 and TRBJ2-7): DGGITQSPKYLFRKEGQNVTLSCEQNLNHDAMYWYRQDPGQGLRLIYYSQIVNDFQKGDIAEGYSVSREKKESFPLTVTSAQKNPTAFYLCASSTGRAYEQYFGPGTRLTVT.

V is TRBV7-2 and J is TRBJ1-6; D not certain. V was pared by 1 base and J by 0 bases, with 7 bases between. The V gene's germline CDR1 is SGHTA and CDR2 FQGNSA. This CDR3 comprises 16 residues. CDR3 loop: CASSLGGSSYNSPLHF. The CDR3 coding sequence is TGTGCCAGCAGCTTAGGCGGAAGCTCCTATAATTCACCCCTCCACTTT.

The chain carries TRBV18 and TRBJ1-2; TRBD1 might be the D (6 bases). V dropped 3 bases and J dropped 8 bases, with 16 bases sitting between them. CDR3 length: 14 amino acids. The germline V gene encodes CDR1 KGHSH and CDR2 LQKENI. The CDR3 sequence is CASSPSRGAGGYTF. The CDR3 DNA reads TGTGCCAGCTCACCCTCCCGGGGGGCAGGAGGCTACACCTTC.

This sequence joins TRBV7-9 and TRBJ2-1; D is undetermined. The V end was cut by 4 bases, the J end by 0 bases, with 10 bases between. CDR3 length: 15 amino acids. CDR1 is SEHNR, CDR2 FQNEAQ, per germline (reference sequence). This CDR3 reads CASSSRGRSYNEQFF. The CDR3 DNA follows: TGTGCCAGCAGCTCAAGAGGCCGCTCCTACAATGAGCAGTTCTTC.

The chain has TRBV30 and TRBJ1-5; TRBD1 is a possible D gene (6 bases). CDR3 length equals 14 residues. Germline loops: CDR1 GTSNPN, CDR2 SVGIG (reference sequence). V lost 0 bases and J lost 4, with 10 bases in between. The CDR3 bases are TGTGCCTGGAGTGTAAGCAGGGGAAATCAGCCCCAGCATTTT. It specifies CAWSVSRGNQPQHF.

CDR3 nucleotides: TGTGCCAGCAGCCCGAACGGATTAGCCGACTACAATGAGCAGTTCTTC. Translating it yields CASSPNGLADYNEQFF. The chain recombines TRBV7-3 with TRBJ2-1; no clear D. This CDR3 contains 16 residues. V gave up 5 bases and J gave up 3 bases, with 17 bases separating them. CDR1 SGHTA and CDR2 FQGTGA come from the germline V gene.

The CDR3 DNA reads TGTGCCTGGAGTTTACACCGGGACAGGGTCGGCATTCAGTACTTC. Its translation: CAWSLHRDRVGIQYF. J is TRBJ2-4 and V is TRBV30, with 9 bases identical to TRBD1. V was pared by 2 bases and J by 9 bases, with 11 bases of the junction left unmatched. Germline CDR1 and CDR2: GTSNPN and SVGIG (reference sequence). The CDR3 is 15 amino acids.

The gene calls are TRBV6-5 and TRBJ1-4, with D maybe TRBD1 (5 bases). Trimming removed 5 bases at V and 6 bases at J, with 13 bases between. Germline CDR1 is MNHEY and CDR2 is SVGAGI. The CDR3 has 14 amino acids. CDR3 in amino acids: CASSDPQGYEKLFF. In nucleotides, the CDR3 is TGTGCCAGCAGTGACCCGCAGGGATATGAAAAACTGTTTTTT.

This chain connects TRBV6-5 to TRBJ2-7, with 7 bases lining up with TRBD1. Germline V gene lookup returns CDR1 MNHEY and CDR2 SVGAGI. The CDR3 consists of 15 residues. With 2 bases clipped from V and 3 bases from J, the junction kept 7 bases outside the gene matches. Written as DNA, the CDR3 is TGTGCCAGCAGTTACAGGGGGCGTACCGGCTACGAGCAGTACTTC. Translation: CASSYRGRTGYEQYF.

This chain connects TRBV19 to TRBJ1-3, with unresolved D. The CDR3 contains 13 residues. The ends were cut back, 8 bases at V and 0 bases at J, with 8 bases in the middle. Germline V CDR1 and CDR2: LNHDA, SQIVND (reference sequence). CDR3 in amino acids: CASQSSSGNTIYF. The CDR3, as DNA: TGTGCCAGTCAGTCCAGCTCTGGAAACACCATATATTTT.